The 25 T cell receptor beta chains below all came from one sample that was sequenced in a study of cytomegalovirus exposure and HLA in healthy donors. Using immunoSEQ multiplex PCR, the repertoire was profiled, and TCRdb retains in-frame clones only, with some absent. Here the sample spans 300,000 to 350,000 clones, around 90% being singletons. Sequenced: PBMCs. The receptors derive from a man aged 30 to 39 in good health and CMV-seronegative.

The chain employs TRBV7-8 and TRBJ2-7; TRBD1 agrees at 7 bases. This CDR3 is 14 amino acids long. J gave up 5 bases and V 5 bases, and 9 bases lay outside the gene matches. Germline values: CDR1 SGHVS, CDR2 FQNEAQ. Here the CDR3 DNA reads TGTGCCAGCAGCATCACAGGGGATCTCCACGAGCAGTACTTC. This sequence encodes CASSITGDLHEQYF. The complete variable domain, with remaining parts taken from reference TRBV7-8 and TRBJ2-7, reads GAGVSQSPRYKVAKRGQDVALRCDPISGHVSLFWYQQALGQGPEFLTYFQNEAQLDKSGLPSDRFFAERPEGSVSTLKIQRTQQEDSAVYLCASSITGDLHEQYFGPGTRLTVT.

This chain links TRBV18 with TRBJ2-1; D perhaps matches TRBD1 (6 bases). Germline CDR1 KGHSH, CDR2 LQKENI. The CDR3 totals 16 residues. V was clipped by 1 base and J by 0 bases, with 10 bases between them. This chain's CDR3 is CASSPLRGSSYNEQFF. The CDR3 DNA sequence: TGTGCCAGCTCACCACTGAGGGGGTCCTCCTACAATGAGCAGTTCTTC. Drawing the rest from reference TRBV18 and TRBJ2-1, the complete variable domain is NAGVMQNPRHLVRRRGQEARLRCSPMKGHSHVYWYRQLPEEGLKFMVYLQKENIIDESGMPKERFSAEFPKEGPSILRIQQVVRGDSAAYFCASSPLRGSSYNEQFFGPGTRLTVL.

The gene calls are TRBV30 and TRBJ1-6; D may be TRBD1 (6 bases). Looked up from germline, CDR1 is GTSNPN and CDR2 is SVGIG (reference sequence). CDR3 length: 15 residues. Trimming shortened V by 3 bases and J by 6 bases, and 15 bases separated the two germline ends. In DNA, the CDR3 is TGTGCCTGGAGCCCGTACAGGGAGAGTAATTCACCCCTCCACTTT. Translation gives CAWSPYRESNSPLHF.

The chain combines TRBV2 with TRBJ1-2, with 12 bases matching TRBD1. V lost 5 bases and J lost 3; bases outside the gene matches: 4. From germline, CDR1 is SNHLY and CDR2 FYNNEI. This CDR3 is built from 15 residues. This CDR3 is CASSTGTGGDYGYTF. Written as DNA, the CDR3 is TGTGCCAGCAGTACCGGGACAGGGGGCGACTATGGCTACACCTTC.

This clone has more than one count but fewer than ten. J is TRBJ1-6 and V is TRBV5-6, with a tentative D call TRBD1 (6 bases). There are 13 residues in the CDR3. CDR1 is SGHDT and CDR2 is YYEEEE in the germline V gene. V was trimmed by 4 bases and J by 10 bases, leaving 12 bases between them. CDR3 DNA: TGTGCCAGCAGCGACACAGGGTTGTCACCCCTCCACTTT. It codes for CASSDTGLSPLHF.

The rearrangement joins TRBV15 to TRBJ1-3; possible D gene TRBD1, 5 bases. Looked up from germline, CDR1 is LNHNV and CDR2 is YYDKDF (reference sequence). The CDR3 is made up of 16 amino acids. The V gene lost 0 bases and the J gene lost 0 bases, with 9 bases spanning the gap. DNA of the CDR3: TGTGCCACCAGCAGAGATCGGGGGGACTCTGGAAACACCATATATTTT. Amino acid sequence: CATSRDRGDSGNTIYF.

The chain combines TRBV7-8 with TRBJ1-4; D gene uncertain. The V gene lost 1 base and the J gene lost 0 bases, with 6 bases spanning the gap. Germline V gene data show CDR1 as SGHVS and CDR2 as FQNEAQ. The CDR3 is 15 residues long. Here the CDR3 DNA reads TGTGCCAGCAGCTTAGTGGCCTCAACTAATGAAAAACTGTTTTTT. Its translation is CASSLVASTNEKLFF.

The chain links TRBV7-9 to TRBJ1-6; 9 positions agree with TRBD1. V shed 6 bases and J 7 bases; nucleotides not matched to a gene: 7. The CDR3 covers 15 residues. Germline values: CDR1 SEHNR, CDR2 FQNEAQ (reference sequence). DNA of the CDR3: TGTGCCAGCAGTATTCGACAGGGGGGAAATTCACCCCTCCACTTT. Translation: CASSIRQGGNSPLHF.

The CDR3 DNA reads TGTGCCAGCAGCGACCGGGACTATCACACCAATGAGCAGTTCTTC. It specifies CASSDRDYHTNEQFF. The V call is TRBV7-9, the J call TRBJ2-1; the match to TRBD2 covers 7 bases. Germline CDR1 is SEHNR and CDR2 is FQNEAQ (reference sequence). With V trimmed by 5 bases and J by 6 bases, 10 bases remained unmatched. The CDR3 totals 15 residues. Full variable domain (rest looked up from reference TRBV7-9 and TRBJ2-1): DTGVSQNPRHKITKRGQNVTFRCDPISEHNRLYWYRQTLGQGPEFLTYFQNEAQLEKSRLLSDRFSAERPKGSFSTLEIQRTEQGDSAMYLCASSDRDYHTNEQFFGPGTRLTVL.

CDR3 in amino acids: CASSFGTSGDYEQYF. For the CDR3, the DNA is TGTGCCAGCAGTTTCGGCACTAGCGGGGATTACGAGCAGTACTTC. The V gene is TRBV27, the J gene TRBJ2-7, with 10 bases matching TRBD2. This CDR3 has 15 amino acids. V gave up 3 bases and J gave up 4 bases; unmatched junction bases: 6. The germline V gene has CDR1 MNHEY and CDR2 SMNVEV (reference sequence).

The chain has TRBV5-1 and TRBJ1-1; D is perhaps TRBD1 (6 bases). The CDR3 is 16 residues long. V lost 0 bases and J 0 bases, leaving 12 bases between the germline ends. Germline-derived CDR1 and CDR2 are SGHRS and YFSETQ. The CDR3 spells CASSLVGTLMNTEAFF. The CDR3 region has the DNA TGCGCCAGCAGCTTGGTGGGGACACTTATGAACACTGAAGCTTTCTTT.

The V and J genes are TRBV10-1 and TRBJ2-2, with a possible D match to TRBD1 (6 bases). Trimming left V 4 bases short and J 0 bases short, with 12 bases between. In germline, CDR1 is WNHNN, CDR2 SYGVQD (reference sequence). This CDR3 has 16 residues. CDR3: CASSARGITNTGELFF. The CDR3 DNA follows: TGCGCCAGCAGTGCCAGGGGAATTACGAACACCGGGGAGCTGTTTTTT.

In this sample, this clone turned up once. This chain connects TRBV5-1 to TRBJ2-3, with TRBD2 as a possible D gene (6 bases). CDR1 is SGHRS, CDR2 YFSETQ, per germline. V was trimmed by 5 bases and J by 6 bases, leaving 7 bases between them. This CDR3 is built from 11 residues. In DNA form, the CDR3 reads TGCGCCAGCAGAGGGAGGGATACGCAGTATTTT. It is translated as CASRGRDTQYF.

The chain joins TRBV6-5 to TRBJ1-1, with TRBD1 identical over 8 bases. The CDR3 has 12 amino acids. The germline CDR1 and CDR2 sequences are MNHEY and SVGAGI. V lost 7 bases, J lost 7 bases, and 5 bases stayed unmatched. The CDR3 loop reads CASTRGPGEAFF. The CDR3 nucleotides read TGTGCCAGCACCAGGGGGCCCGGTGAAGCTTTCTTT.

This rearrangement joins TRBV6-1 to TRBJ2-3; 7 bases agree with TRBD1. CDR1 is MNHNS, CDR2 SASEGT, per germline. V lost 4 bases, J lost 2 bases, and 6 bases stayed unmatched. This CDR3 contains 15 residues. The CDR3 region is CASSATGIFTDTQYF. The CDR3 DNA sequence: TGTGCCAGCAGTGCGACAGGGATATTCACAGATACGCAGTATTTT.

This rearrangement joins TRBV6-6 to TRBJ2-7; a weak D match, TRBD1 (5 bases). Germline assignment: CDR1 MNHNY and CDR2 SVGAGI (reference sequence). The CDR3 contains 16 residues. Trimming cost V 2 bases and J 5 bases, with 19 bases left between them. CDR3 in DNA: TGTGCCAGCAGTTACGTTCTACTTTCCTCGGACAACGAGCAGTACTTC. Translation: CASSYVLLSSDNEQYF.

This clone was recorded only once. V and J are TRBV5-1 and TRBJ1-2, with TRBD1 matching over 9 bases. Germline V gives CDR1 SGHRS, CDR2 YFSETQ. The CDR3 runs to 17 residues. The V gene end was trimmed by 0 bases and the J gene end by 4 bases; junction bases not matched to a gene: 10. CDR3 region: CASSLDYTGGSAYGYTF. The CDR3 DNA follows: TGCGCCAGCAGCTTGGATTATACAGGGGGCTCCGCCTATGGCTACACCTTC.

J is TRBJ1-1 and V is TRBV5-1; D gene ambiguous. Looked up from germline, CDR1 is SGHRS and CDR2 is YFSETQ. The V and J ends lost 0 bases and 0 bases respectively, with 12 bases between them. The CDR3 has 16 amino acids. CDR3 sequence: CASSLGPAGLNTEAFF. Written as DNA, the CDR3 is TGCGCCAGCAGCTTGGGCCCGGCGGGTTTGAACACTGAAGCTTTCTTT. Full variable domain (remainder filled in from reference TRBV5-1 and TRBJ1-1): KAGVTQTPRYLIKTRGQQVTLSCSPISGHRSVSWYQQTPGQGLQFLFEYFSETQRNKGNFPGRFSGRQFSNSRSEMNVSTLELGDSALYLCASSLGPAGLNTEAFFGQGTRLTVV.

CDR3 bases: TGTGCCAGCATCCTCGGGACAGGGAATCGGAATGAGCAGTTCTTC. It yields the protein CASILGTGNRNEQFF. V is TRBV7-2 and J is TRBJ2-1, with TRBD1 matching over 9 bases. There are 15 residues in the CDR3. Losses at the gene ends were 7 bases for V and 7 bases for J; bases not matched to a gene: 11. Germline CDR1 reads SGHTA; CDR2 reads FQGNSA.

This CDR3 reads CASSSGTGASSGNTIYF. The CDR3 DNA sequence: TGCGCCAGCAGCTCGGGGACAGGGGCTAGCTCTGGAAACACCATATATTTT. The chain couples TRBV4-1 to TRBJ1-3; 10 bases align to TRBD1. Trimming removed 5 bases from V and 0 bases from J; junction bases left unmatched: 7. The CDR3 is 17 amino acids. In germline, CDR1 is MGHRA, CDR2 YSYEKL.

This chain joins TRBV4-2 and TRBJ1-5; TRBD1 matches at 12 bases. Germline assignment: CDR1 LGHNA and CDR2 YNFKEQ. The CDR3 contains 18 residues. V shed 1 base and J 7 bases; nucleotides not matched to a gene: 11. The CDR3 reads CASSQVPGQGAKEQPQHF. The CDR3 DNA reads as TGTGCCAGCAGCCAAGTTCCGGGACAGGGGGCCAAAGAACAGCCCCAGCATTTT.

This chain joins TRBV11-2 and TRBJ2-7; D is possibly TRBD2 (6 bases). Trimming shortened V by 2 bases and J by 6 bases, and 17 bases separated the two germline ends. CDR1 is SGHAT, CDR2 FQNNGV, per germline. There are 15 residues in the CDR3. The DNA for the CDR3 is TGTGCCAGCAGCTTAACCCCGAGGGAGGTCGGCGAGCAGTACTTC. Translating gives CASSLTPREVGEQYF.

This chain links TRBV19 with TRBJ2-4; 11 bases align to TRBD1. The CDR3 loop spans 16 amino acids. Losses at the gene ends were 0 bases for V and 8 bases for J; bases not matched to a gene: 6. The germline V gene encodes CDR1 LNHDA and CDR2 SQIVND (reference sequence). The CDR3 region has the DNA TGTGCCAGTAGTATAGATCGGGGGACAGGGGGTTACATTCAGTACTTC. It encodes CASSIDRGTGGYIQYF.

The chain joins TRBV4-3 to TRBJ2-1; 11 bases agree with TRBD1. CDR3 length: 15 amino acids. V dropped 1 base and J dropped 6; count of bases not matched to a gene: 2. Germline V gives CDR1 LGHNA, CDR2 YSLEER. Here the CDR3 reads CASSQVGTGGNEQFF. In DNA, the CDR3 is TGCGCCAGCAGCCAAGTGGGGACAGGGGGCAATGAGCAGTTCTTC.

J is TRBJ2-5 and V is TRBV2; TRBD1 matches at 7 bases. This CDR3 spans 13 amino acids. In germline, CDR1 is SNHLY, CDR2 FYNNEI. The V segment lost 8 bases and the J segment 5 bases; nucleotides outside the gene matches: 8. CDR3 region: CASETGFTETQYF. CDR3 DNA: TGTGCCAGCGAGACAGGGTTTACCGAGACCCAGTACTTC. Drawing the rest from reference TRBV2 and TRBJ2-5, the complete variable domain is EPEVTQTPSHQVTQMGQEVILRCVPISNHLYFYWYRQILGQKVEFLVSFYNNEISEKSEIFDDQFSVERPDGSNFTLKIRSTKLEDSAMYFCASETGFTETQYFGPGTRLLVL.